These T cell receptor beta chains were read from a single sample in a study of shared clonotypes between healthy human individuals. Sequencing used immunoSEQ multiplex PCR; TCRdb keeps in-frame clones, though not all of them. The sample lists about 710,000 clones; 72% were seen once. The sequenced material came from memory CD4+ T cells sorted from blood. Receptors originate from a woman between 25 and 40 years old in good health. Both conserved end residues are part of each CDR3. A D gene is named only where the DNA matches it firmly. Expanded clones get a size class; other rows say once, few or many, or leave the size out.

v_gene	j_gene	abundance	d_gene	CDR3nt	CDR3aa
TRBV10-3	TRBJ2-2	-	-	TGTGCCACCGCCGGGACGCCGGTTAACACCGGGGAGCTGTTTTTT	CATAGTPVNTGELFF
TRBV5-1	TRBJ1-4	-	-	TGCGCCAGCAGTCGTACGTCAACCGGGGAAAAACTGTTTTTT	CASSRTSTGEKLFF
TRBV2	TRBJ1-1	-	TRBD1	TGTGCCAGCAGCGCCCAGACAGGGGGGAACACTGAAGCTTTCTTT	CASSAQTGGNTEAFF
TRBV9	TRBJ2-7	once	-	TGTGCCAGCAGCGTCAGCGGGTTACGACTCTCCTACGAGCAGTACTTC	CASSVSGLRLSYEQYF
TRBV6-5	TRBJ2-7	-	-	TGTGCCAGCATGGCGGGTAGCTCCTACGAGCAGTACTTC	CASMAGSSYEQYF
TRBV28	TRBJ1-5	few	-	TGTGCCAGCAGTTCGGCAGCCCAGCCCCAGCATTTT	CASSSAAQPQHF
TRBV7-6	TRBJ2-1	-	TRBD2	TGTGCCAGCAGCCGAAATCTAGCGGGAGGGAATTATGAGCAGTTCTTC	CASSRNLAGGNYEQFF
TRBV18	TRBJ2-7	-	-	TGTGCCAGCTCACCAGAAGATTTCGCCTACGAGCAGTACTTC	CASSPEDFAYEQYF
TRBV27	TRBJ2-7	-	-	TGTGCCAGCAGTTTATGGGCAGGTGACTCCTACGAGCAGTACTTC	CASSLWAGDSYEQYF
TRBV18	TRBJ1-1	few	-	TGTGCCAGCTCACCTACCCGGGACGTCCCATCGGGGAACACTGAAGCTTTCTTT	CASSPTRDVPSGNTEAFF
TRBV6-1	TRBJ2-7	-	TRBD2	TGTGCCAGCAGTGAAAGGCGTCTAGCGGGAGACTACGAGCAGTACTTC	CASSERRLAGDYEQYF
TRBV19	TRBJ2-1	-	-	TGTGCCAGTAGTACCGGACTCTCCCTTCGCGGTGAGCAGTTCTTC	CASSTGLSLRGEQFF
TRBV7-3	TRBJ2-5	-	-	TGTGCCAGCAGCCAACGAACGAGGGGGGAGCAGTACTTC	CASSQRTRGEQYF
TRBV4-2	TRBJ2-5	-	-	TGTGCCAGCAGCCAAGATCTGTACCAAGAGACCCAGTACTTC	CASSQDLYQETQYF
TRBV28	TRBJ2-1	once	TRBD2	TGTGCCAGCCTTAGCGGGAGGTCCTACAATGAGCAGTTCTTC	CASLSGRSYNEQFF
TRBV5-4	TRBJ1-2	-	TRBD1	TGTGCCAGCAGCCTACAGGGGACCTATGGCTACACCTTC	CASSLQGTYGYTF
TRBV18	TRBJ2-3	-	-	TGTGCCAGCTCACCCTGGGATAACTCAGATACGCAGTATTTT	CASSPWDNSDTQYF
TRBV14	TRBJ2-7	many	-	TGTGCCAGCAGCCTACTACAGGGAACCTCCTACGAGCAGTACTTC	CASSLLQGTSYEQYF
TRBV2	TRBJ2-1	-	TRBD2	TGTGCCAGCAGTGAGCAACTAGCGGGTTTGGGGGAGCAGTTCTTC	CASSEQLAGLGEQFF
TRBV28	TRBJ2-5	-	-	TGTGCCAGCAGTAGGCGATATCCAGGGGGGGAGCAGTACTTC	CASSRRYPGGEQYF
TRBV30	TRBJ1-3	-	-	TGTGCCTGGAGTATGAGTGCAGGGTCTGGAAACACCATATATTTT	CAWSMSAGSGNTIYF
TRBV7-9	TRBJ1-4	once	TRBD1	TGTGCCAGCAGCTCGACGACAGGGGAAGGGGAAAAACTGTTTTTT	CASSSTTGEGEKLFF
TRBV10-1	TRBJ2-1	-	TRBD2	TGCGCCAGCAGTGAGTCCGAGCGGGGGGTCTACAATGAGCAGTTCTTC	CASSESERGVYNEQFF
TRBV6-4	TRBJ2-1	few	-	TGTGCCAGCAGTGAATTCGTAGCCTCCAATGAGCAGTTCTTC	CASSEFVASNEQFF
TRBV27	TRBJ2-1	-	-	TGTGCCAGCAGCCTTAGCGGTAGCTCCTACAATGAGCAGTTCTTC	CASSLSGSSYNEQFF
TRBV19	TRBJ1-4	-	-	TGTGCCACCAATATTGGGGCGAGAGGTGAAAAACTGTTTTTT	CATNIGARGEKLFF
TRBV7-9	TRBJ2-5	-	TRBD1	TGTGCCAGCAGCTTATATCTGACAGGGCTCCAAGAGACCCAGTACTTC	CASSLYLTGLQETQYF
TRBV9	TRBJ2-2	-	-	TGTGCCAGCAGCGTAGCTCCAGCCGGGGAGCTGTTTTTT	CASSVAPAGELFF
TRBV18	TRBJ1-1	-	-	TGTGCCAGCTCACTCGGGATGATGAACACTGAAGCTTTCTTT	CASSLGMMNTEAFF
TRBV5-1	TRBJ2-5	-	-	TGCGCCAGCACCCCACGGGGGGCAGTAGTTATTCAAGAGACCCAGTACTTC	CASTPRGAVVIQETQYF